This TCR beta chain is drawn from a study of blood T cell repertoires in COVID-19 (dated by TCRdb to about 2020). Regarding the complete study: Samples from collaborators originated in the United States, Italy and Spain and spanned both the acute and convalescent phases of COVID-19. The prospective study material was composed of cDNA or gDNA derived from T cells, B-cell-depleted T cells, or PBMCs. Sample metadata almost always included a de-identified subject ID, COVID-19 status, age in years and sex. HLA class I and class II types, where available, came from metadata supplied by the sample provider rather than from assay-based typing. Deeply sampled blood TCRbeta repertoires from subjects exposed to, actively infected with, or recovered from COVID-19 were included in the dataset. The samples were drawn from the first 160 participants of the ongoing ImmuneRACE study and from under 1,500 subjects provided by 6 global collaborators. The repertoires were released in a freely available public database intended as a resource for research on the immune response to SARS-CoV-2. Broader findings and caveats from the paper: The amount of clinical and demographic metadata varied by source and participant and was provided uncurated.

Details on this clone: Its antigen is still unknown. No per-base quality is available; no much larger clone lies one base away.

Whole blood was collected in K2EDTA tubes by collaborating institutions according to the institutions' own protocols. For TCRbeta analysis, collaborators shipped samples in one of three forms: frozen whole blood, isolated PBMCs, or DNA extracted from either of those sample types. V sheds 3 bases and J sheds 0 bases, leaving 12 bases between their ends. The CDR3 sequence holds 16 residues, the cysteine and phenylalanine included. The retained sequence is limited to the CDR3, 48 bases, with the frame set at the first base. Sequences SGHTA (CDR1) and FQGNSA (CDR2) are obtained from the germline V gene. The immunoSEQ Assay, a bias-controlled multiplex PCR, was used to amplify TCRbeta CDR3 regions from genomic DNA. As for the original processing: Within the assay, amplification of reference gene primers was used to estimate how many nucleated cells each sample contained. To quantify the absolute abundance of each unique TCRbeta CDR3 rearrangement, sequence reads were collapsed and filtered. For each sample, productive Simpson clonality was calculated as the square root of Simpson's diversity index over productive rearrangements. TCRdb retrieved this table from immuneACCESS and kept in-frame rearrangements only. Not all clones are present; in checked studies, unresolved V genes account for under half, and no reason is known for the remainder. V, J and clone size reflect that table, while D and trimming were determined from the DNA. In this sample the table shows around 140,000 clones, under 85% of which occur a single time. 1.5% to 2% of the sample is held by the ten biggest clonotypes.

This TCR was recovered from a human donor in a cohort sampled during active COVID-19. Here the chain combines TRBV7-2 and TRBJ2-1, with no confidently assigned D gene. Source material: peripheral blood. The DNA sequence is given as TGTGCCAGCAGCTTGGTGAGGATGAGCTCCTACAATGAGCAGTTCTTC. Its protein product is CASSLVRMSSYNEQFF.